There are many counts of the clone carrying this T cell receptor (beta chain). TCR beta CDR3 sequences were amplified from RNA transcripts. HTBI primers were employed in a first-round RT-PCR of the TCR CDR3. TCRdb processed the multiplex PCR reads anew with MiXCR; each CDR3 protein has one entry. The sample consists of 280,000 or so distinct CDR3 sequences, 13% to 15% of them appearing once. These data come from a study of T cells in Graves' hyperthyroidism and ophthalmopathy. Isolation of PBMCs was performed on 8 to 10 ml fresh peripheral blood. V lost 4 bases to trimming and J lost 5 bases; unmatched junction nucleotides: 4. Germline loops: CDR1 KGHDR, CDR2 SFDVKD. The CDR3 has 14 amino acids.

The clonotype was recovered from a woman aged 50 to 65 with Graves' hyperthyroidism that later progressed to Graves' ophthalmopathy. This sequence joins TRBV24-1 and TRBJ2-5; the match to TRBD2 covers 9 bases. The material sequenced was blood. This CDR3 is CATSEREGRETQYF. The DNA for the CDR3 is TGTGCCACCAGTGAGCGGGAGGGCCGGGAGACCCAGTACTTC.